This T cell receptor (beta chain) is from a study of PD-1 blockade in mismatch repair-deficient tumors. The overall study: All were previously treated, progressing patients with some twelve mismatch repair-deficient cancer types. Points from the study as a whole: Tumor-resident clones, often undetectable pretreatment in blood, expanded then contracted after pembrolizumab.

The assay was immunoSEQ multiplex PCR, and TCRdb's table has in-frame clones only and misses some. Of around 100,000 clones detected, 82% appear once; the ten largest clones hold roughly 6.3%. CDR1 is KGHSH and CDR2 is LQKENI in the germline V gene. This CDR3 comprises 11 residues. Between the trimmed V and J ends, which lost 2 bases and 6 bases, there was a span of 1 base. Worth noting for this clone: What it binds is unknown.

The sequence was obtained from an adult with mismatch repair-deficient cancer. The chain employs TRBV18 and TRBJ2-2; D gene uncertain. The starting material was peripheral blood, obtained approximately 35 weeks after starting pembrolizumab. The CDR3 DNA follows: TGTGCCAGCTCACCAGCCGGGGAGCTGTTTTTT. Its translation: CASSPAGELFF.